This T cell receptor beta chain is drawn from a study of blood T cell repertoires in COVID-19. The overall study: Sites in the United States, Italy and Spain provided acute and convalescent COVID-19 samples.

This CDR3 has 16 residues. CDR1 is SNHLY, CDR2 FYNNEI, per germline. Trimming left V 5 bases short and J 0 bases short, with 14 bases between. In the source study's methods: Amplification with reference gene primers provided the estimates of nucleated cell counts. The assay was immunoSEQ multiplex PCR, and TCRdb's table has in-frame clones only and misses some. Clone size and the V and J calls come from that table; the DNA yielded D and trimming. The data hold under 70,000 clones, with around 79% observed a single time. V gene TRBV2 combines with J gene TRBJ1-3; a possible D gene is TRBD1 (6 bases). This receptor was obtained from a man aged 55 to 69 with acute or convalescent COVID-19. Input material: peripheral blood. Here the CDR3 reads CASSPHGQSSGNTIYF. The CDR3 DNA sequence: TGTGCCAGCAGTCCACACGGACAGAGCTCTGGAAACACCATATATTTT.